This paragraph covers one T cell receptor (beta chain) sequence. This clone appeared a single time. This clone's antigen is unknown. Per-nucleotide qualities are absent, and no much larger clonotype sits a single base away. Using the deep immunoSEQ assay, multiplex PCR amplified TCR CDR3 regions from genomic DNA. Genomic DNA extracted from each cell subset was distributed evenly over all wells of several immunoSEQ 96-well plates, and each plate served as one replicate. For sorted subsets, each replicate PCR was loaded with approximately 190 ng genomic DNA, equivalent to 32,000 or so T cell genomes. The purified libraries were quantified using a Qubit 3.0 fluorometer, sized with a Bioanalyzer 2100, and then quantified again using the KAPA Library Quantification kit. Every immunoSEQ 96-well plate was sequenced on a dedicated single-read 150-cycle Illumina NextSeq 550 flow cell. The original pipeline was this. The immunoSEQ output contained only junctional sequences without quality scores, so filtering could not match that applied to full-length reads. To assign V/J genes and CDR3, sequences were annotated using PyIR, a Python wrapper for IgBLAST v1.9, with IMGT germline references. Reads with weak V/J assignments (E-value above 1e-6), missing CDR3, stop codons, out-of-frame junctions, or ambiguous translated residues were removed. A V3J clonotype was defined by an identical inferred V gene, J gene, and CDR3 amino acid sequence. Percentage overlap between repertoires was calculated by dividing the number of shared unique clonotypes by the size of the smaller repertoire. RTK rarefaction, the Chao1 estimator, and Recon v2.1 estimates of unobserved clonotypes were used to assess repertoire richness. Generation probabilities for all TCRbeta clonotypes obtained by the gDNA method from several donors were computed using OLGA. TCRdb retrieved this table from immuneACCESS and kept in-frame rearrangements only. Not all clones are present; in checked studies, unresolved V genes account for under half, and no reason is known for the remainder. The DNA was the basis for D and trimming; V, J and clone size are from that table. The sample table contains roughly 2 million clones; only one count was recorded for 85% to 95% of them. Clones ranked in the top ten supply roughly 0.13% of the sample.

The data derive from a study of shared clonotypes between healthy human individuals (dated by TCRdb to 2020 to 2021). Study-wide context: The cohort comprised a couple of women and a few men aged 18 to 49 years. Leukapheresis yielded between about 0.94 and 10 billion PBMCs per donor. Blood TCR repertoires of five healthy adults were deeply sequenced to estimate repertoire size and the extent of clonotype sharing between individuals. To increase sequencing depth and limit assay-specific biases, different laboratories used diverse techniques to prepare libraries and sequence TCR repertoires. For each donor, CD4 naive and CD4 memory were each given three plates, CD8 naive was given two plates, and CD8 memory was given one plate. Overall study outcomes, separate from this receptor: Compared with non-shared clonotypes, the clonotypes found in all four sorted-subset donors had higher generation probabilities. The genetic and exposure-history diversity represented was limited by the small number of donors. Pairwise subsampling led to the expectation that sequencing depth would affect the degree of clonotype sharing among donors. Estimated clonotype richness was generally larger for naive than for memory subsets. Even with the large sequencing depth, rarefaction of the sorted-subset datasets indicated that sequencing was incomplete. Roughly 5% of naive CD4, 3.5% of naive CD8, roughly 2.4% of memory CD4, and over 0.35% of memory CD8 clonotypes were shared across several donors. Sampling was restricted to blood, and TCR repertoires in tissue are likely to differ from TCR repertoires in blood.

From the cysteine through the phenylalanine, the CDR3 covers 13 amino acids. The retained sequence is limited to the CDR3, 39 bases, with the frame set at the first base. The germline V gene sets CDR1 to MNHEY and CDR2 to SVGAGI. The V and J ends are trimmed by 4 bases and 8 bases, leaving 11 bases between them. Healthy HIV-negative adults with no recently reported acute infections or vaccinations were included as donors. Only Caucasian adults living in Nashville, Tennessee, USA were represented among the donors. CD4+ T cells were enriched by magnetic negative selection, after which naive cells were positively selected on CD45RA and the negative fraction was taken as the memory subset. Blood was obtained by leukapheresis, after which PBMCs were separated by Ficoll-Histopaque density gradient centrifugation and cryopreserved in liquid nitrogen vapor phase. Analytical flow cytometry was used to check the purity and quantity of every magnetically sorted T cell population. From each sorted fraction, genomic DNA was isolated and quantified by UV absorbance on a Nanodrop 2000c.

The receptor chain draws on TRBV6-5 and TRBJ1-4; the D gene is unclear. The sequenced sample consisted of naive CD4+ T cells sorted from blood. The cell subset or site label here, explained by the study, means: CD45RA+ positively selected. The origin of this receptor is a man in his late teens or twenties in good health. The DNA reads as follows: TGTGCCAGCAGTTTGAGCCCCCGCGAAAAACTGTTTTTT. This yields the protein CASSLSPREKLFF.